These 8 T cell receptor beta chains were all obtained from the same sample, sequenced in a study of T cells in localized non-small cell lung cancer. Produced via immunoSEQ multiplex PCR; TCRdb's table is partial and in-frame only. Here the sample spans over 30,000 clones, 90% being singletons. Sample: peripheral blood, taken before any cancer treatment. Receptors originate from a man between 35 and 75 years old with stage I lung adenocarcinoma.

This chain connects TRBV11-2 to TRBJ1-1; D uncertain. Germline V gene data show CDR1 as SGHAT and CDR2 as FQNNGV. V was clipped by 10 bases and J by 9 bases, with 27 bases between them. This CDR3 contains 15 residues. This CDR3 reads CATGVGFVRQAQAFF. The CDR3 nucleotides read TGTGCCACTGGGGTCGGCTTCGTACGCCAGGCCCAAGCTTTCTTT.

CDR3 DNA: TGTGCCAGCAGCAAAGTAGGAGACAGGGTAAATCAGCCCCAGCATTTT. Amino acids: CASSKVGDRVNQPQHF. The genes are TRBV21-1 and TRBJ1-5; the table's D call, TRBD1, has no DNA check behind it. TRBV21-1 is recorded as a pseudogene. The CDR3 spans 16 residues.

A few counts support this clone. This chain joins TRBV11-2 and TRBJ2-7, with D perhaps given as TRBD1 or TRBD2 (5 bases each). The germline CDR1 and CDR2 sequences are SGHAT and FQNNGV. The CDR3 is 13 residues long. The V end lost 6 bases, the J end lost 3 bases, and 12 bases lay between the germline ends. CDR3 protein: CASSRDVNYEQYF. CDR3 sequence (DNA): TGTGCCAGCAGTAGGGACGTGAACTACGAGCAGTACTTC.

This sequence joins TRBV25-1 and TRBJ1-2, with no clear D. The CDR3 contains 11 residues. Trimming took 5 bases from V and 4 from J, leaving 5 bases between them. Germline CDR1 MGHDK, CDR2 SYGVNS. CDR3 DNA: TGTGCCAGCAGTTGGAGCTATGGCTACACCTTC. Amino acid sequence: CASSWSYGYTF.

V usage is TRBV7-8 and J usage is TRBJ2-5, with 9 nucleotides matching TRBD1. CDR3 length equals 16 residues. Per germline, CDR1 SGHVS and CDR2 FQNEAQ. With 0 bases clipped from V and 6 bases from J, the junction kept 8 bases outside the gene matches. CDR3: CASSLAGQGFTKTQYF. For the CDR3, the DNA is TGTGCCAGCAGCTTAGCGGGACAGGGTTTTACGAAGACCCAGTACTTC.

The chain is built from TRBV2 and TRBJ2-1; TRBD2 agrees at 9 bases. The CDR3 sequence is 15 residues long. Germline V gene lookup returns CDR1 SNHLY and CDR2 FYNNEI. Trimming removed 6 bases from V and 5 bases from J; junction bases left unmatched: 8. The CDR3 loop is CASRRASGAHNEQFF. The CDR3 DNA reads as TGTGCCAGCAGGAGGGCTAGCGGGGCACACAATGAGCAGTTCTTC.

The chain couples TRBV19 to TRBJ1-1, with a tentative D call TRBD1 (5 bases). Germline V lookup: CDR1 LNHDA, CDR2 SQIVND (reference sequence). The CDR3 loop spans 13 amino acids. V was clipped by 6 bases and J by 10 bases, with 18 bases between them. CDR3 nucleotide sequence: TGTGCCAGTAGAAGTCCCGACACAGGAATAGCTTTCTTT. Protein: CASRSPDTGIAFF.

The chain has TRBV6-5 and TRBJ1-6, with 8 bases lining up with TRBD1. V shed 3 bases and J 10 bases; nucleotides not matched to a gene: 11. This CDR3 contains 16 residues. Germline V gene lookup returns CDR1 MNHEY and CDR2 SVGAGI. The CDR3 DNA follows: TGTGCCAGCAGTTATCTTCCGGGACAGGTATCCTCACCCCTCCACTTT. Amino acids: CASSYLPGQVSSPLHF.